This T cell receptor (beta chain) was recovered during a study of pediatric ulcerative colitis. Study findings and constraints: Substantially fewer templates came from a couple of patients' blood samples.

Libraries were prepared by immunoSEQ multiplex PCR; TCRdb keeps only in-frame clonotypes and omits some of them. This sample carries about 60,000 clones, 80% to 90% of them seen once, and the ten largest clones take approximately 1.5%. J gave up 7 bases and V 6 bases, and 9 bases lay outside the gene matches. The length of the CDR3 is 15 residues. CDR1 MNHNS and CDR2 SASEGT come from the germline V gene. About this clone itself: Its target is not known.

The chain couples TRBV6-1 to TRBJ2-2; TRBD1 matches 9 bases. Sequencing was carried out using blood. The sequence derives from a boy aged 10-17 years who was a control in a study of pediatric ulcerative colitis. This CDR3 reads CASRRDREIVGELFF. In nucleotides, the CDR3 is TGTGCCAGCAGGCGGGACAGGGAGATTGTCGGGGAGCTGTTTTTT.